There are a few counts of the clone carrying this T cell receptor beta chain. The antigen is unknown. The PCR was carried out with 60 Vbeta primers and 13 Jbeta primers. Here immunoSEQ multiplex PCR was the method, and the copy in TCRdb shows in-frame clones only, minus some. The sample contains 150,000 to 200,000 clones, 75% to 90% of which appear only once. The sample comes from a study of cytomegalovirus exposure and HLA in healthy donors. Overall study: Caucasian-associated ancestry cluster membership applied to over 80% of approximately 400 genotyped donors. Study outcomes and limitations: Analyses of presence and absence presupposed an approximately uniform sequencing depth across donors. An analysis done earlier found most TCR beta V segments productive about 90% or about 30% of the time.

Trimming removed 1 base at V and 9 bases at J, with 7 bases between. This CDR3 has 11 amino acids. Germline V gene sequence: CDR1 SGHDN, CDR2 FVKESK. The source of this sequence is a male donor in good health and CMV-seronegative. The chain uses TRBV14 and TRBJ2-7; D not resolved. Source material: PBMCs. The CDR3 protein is CASSQGLSQYF. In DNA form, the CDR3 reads TGTGCCAGCAGCCAAGGTCTGTCGCAGTACTTC.